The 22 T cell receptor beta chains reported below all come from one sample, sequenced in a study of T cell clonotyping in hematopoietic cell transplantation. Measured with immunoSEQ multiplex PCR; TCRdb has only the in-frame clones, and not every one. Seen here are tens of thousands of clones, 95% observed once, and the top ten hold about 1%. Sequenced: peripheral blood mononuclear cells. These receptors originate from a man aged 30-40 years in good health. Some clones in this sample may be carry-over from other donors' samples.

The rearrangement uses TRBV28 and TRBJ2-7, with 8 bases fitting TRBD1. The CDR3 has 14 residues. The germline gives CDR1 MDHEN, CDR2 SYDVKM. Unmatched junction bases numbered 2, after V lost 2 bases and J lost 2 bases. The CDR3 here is CASSLAGGAYEQYF. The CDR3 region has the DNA TGTGCCAGCAGTTTAGCAGGGGGCGCCTACGAGCAGTACTTC.

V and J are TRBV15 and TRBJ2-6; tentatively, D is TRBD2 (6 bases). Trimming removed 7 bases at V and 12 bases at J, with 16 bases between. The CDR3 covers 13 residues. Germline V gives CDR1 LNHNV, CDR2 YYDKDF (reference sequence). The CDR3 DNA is TGTGCCACCACCCGGGAGACTTATAGCGTCCTGACTTTC. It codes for CATTRETYSVLTF.

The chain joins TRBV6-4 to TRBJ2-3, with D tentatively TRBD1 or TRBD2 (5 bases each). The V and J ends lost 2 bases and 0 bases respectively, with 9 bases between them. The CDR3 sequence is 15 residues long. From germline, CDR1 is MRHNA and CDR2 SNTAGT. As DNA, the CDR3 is TGTGCCAGCAGTGACGGGGGTTTGAGCACAGATACGCAGTATTTT. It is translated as CASSDGGLSTDTQYF.

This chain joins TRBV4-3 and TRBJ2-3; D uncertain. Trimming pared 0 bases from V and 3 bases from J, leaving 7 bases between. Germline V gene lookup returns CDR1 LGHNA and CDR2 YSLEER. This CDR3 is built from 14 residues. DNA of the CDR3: TGCGCCAGCAGCCAAGATCTACGGACAGATACGCAGTATTTT. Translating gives CASSQDLRTDTQYF.

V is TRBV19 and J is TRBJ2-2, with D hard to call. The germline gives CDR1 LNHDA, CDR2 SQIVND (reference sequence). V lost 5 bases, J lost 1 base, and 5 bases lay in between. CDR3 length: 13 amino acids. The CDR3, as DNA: TGTGCCAGTAGTGTACAGAACACCGGGGAGCTGTTTTTT. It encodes CASSVQNTGELFF. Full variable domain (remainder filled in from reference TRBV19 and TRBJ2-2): DGGITQSPKYLFRKEGQNVTLSCEQNLNHDAMYWYRQDPGQGLRLIYYSQIVNDFQKGDIAEGYSVSREKKESFPLTVTSAQKNPTAFYLCASSVQNTGELFFGEGSRLTVL.

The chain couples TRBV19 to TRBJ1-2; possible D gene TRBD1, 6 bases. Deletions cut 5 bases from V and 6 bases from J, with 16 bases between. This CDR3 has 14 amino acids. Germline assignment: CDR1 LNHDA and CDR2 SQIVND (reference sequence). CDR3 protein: CASSGDKVVNGYTF. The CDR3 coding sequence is TGTGCCAGTAGTGGGGACAAGGTAGTGAATGGCTACACCTTC.

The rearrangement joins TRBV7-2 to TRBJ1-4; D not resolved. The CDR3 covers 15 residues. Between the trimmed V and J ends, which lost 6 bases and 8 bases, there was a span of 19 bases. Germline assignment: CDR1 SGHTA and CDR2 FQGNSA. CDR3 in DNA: TGTGCCAGCAGTTCCTCCCGCGGATTCGAGGAAAAACTGTTTTTT. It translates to CASSSSRGFEEKLFF. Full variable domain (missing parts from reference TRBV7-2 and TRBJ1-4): GAGVSQSPSNKVTEKGKDVELRCDPISGHTALYWYRQSLGQGLEFLIYFQGNSAPDKSGLPSDRFSAERTGGSVSTLTIQRTQQEDSAVYLCASSSSRGFEEKLFFGSGTQLSVL.

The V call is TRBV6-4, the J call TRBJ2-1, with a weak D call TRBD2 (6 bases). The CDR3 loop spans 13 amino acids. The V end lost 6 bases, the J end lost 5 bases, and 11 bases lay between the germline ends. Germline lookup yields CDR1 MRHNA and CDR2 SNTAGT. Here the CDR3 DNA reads TGTGCCAGCAGCCCCGGGAGTAACAATGAGCAGTTCTTC. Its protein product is CASSPGSNNEQFF.

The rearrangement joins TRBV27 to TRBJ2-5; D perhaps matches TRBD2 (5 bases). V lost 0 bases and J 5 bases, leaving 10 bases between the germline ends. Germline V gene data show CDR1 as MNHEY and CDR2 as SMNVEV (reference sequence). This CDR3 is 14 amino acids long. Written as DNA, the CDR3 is TGTGCCAGCAGTTTATCTGGTCCGGGGGAGACCCAGTACTTC. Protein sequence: CASSLSGPGETQYF.

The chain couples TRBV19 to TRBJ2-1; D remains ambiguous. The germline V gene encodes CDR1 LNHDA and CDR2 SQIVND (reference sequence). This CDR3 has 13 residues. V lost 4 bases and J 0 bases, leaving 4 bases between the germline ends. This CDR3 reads CASSTGSYNEQFF. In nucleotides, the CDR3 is TGTGCCAGTAGTACAGGCTCCTACAATGAGCAGTTCTTC.

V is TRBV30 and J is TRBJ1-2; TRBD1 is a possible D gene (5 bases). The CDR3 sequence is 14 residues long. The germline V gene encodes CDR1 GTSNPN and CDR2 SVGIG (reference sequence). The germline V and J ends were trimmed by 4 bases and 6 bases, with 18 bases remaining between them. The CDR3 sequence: CAWTGVGVFNGYTF. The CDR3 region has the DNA TGTGCCTGGACCGGGGTAGGGGTGTTCAATGGCTACACCTTC.

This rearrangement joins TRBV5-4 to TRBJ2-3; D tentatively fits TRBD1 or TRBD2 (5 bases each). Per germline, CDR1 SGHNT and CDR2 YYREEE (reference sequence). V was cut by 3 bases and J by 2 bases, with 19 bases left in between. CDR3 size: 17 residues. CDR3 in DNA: TGTGCCAGCAGCTCAAATCGGGGCCAGCTCTCCACAGATACGCAGTATTTT. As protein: CASSSNRGQLSTDTQYF. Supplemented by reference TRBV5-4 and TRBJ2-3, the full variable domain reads ETGVTQSPTHLIKTRGQQVTLRCSSQSGHNTVSWYQQALGQGPQFIFQYYREEENGRGNFPPRFSGLQFPNYSSELNVNALELDDSALYLCASSSNRGQLSTDTQYFGPGTRLTVL.

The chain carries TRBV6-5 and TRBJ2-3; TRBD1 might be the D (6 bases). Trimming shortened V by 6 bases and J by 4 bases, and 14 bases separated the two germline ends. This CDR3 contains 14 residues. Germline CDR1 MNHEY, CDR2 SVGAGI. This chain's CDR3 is CASSLGQLADTQYF. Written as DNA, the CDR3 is TGTGCCAGCAGCTTAGGACAGCTCGCAGATACGCAGTATTTT.

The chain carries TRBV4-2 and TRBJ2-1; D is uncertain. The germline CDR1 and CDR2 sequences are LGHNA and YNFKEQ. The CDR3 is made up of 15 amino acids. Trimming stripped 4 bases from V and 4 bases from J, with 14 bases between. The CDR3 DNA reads TGTGCCAGCAGCCCGCAAGACAACGATTACAATGAGCAGTTCTTC. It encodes CASSPQDNDYNEQFF.

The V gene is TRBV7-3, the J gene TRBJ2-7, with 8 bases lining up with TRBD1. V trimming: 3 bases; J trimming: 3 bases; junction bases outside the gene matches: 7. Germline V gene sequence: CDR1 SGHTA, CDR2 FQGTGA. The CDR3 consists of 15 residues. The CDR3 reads CASSFDRGDFYEQYF. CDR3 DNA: TGTGCCAGCAGCTTTGACAGGGGCGATTTCTACGAGCAGTACTTC.

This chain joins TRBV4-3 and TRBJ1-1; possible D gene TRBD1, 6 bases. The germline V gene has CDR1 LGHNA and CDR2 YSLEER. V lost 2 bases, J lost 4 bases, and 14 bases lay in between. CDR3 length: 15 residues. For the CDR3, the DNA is TGCGCCAGCAGCCAATCCGGGACACGGGGCACTGAAGCTTTCTTT. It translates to CASSQSGTRGTEAFF.

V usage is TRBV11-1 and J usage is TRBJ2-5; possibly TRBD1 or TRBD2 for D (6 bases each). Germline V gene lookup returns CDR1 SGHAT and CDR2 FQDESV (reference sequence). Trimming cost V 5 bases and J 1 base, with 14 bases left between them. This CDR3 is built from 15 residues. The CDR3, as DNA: TGTGCCAGCAGCCGACAAGGGGGGACCCAAGAGACCCAGTACTTC. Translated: CASSRQGGTQETQYF.

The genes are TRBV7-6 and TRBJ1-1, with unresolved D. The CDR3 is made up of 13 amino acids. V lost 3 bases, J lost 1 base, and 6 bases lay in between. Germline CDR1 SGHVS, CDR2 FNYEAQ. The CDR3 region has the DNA TGTGCCAGCAGCTTGGAACAGAACACTGAAGCTTTCTTT. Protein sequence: CASSLEQNTEAFF.

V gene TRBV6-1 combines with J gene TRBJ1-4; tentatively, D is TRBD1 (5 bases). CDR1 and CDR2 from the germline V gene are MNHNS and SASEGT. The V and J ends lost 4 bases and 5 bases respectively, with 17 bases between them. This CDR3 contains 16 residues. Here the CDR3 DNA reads TGTGCCAGCAGTGTCCCTCCGGGACGGCGAAATGAAAAACTGTTTTTT. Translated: CASSVPPGRRNEKLFF.

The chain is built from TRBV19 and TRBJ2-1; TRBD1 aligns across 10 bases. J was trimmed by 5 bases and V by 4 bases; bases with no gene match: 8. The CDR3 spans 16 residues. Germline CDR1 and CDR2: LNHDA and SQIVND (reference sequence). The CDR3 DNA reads TGTGCCAGTAGTACCCATCACGGACAGGGGGACAATGAGCAGTTCTTC. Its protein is CASSTHHGQGDNEQFF.

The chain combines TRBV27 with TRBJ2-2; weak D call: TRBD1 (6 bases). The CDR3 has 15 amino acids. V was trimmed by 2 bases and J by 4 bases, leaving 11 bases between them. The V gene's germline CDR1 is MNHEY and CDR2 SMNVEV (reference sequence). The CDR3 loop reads CASSLTGQITGELFF. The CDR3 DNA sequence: TGTGCCAGCAGTTTAACCGGACAGATCACCGGGGAGCTGTTTTTT.

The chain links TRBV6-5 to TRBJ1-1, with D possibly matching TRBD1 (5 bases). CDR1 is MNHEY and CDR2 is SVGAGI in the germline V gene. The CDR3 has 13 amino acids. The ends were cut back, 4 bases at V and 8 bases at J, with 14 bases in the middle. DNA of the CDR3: TGTGCCAGCAGTTTCCGCGGGGGACGGGAAGCTTTCTTT. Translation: CASSFRGGREAFF.